Below are 26 T cell receptor beta chains sequenced from a single sample in a study of PD-1 blockade in classical Hodgkin lymphoma. Patients all relapsed after autologous stem cell transplantation, and there was variation in brentuximab vedotin exposure. It was by magnetic negative selection that CD8+ T cells were isolated from thawed PBMCs. Assay used: immunoSEQ multiplex PCR; TCRdb lists only in-frame clones, some missing. The profile shows about 27,000 clones, 88% of them singletons. The sequencing here drew on CD8+ T cells from blood, taken at baseline. The receptors were gathered from a human donor with classical Hodgkin lymphoma.

In this sample, this clone turned up once. The chain is built from TRBV28 and TRBJ2-7, with 7 bases matching TRBD2. After removal of 5 bases from V and 4 bases from J, the junction contained 20 bases not matched to a gene. Germline CDR1 MDHEN, CDR2 SYDVKM. This CDR3 has 18 residues. In nucleotides, the CDR3 is TGTGCCAGCAGTACTTTGACGCCGTTGCGGGAGATAGGGTACGAGCAGTACTTC. Its protein is CASSTLTPLREIGYEQYF.

This clone was detected only once. V is TRBV27 and J is TRBJ2-4, with D possibly being TRBD1 (6 bases). Germline CDR1 and CDR2: MNHEY and SMNVEV (reference sequence). Trimming took 5 bases from V and 0 from J, leaving 11 bases between them. The CDR3 totals 15 residues. The CDR3 loop is CASSPGTIAKNIQYF. CDR3 nucleotide sequence: TGTGCCAGCAGTCCCGGGACAATAGCCAAAAACATTCAGTACTTC.

The CDR3 spells CASSPSSGLTDTQYF. The DNA for the CDR3 is TGTGCCAGCTCACCTTCATCCGGGCTCACAGATACGCAGTATTTT. The chain combines TRBV18 with TRBJ2-3; D is unclear. Between the trimmed V and J ends, which lost 3 bases and 2 bases, there was a span of 12 bases. The CDR3 is made up of 15 amino acids. CDR1 KGHSH and CDR2 LQKENI come from the germline V gene.

The chain is built from TRBV11-2 and TRBJ2-7; 7 bases map to TRBD1. This CDR3 region has 16 residues. The J segment lost 0 bases and the V segment lost 4 bases, leaving 9 bases of the junction unmatched. CDR1 is SGHAT and CDR2 is FQNNGV in the germline V gene. CDR3 DNA: TGTGCCAGCAGCTCGCCCTCGGGACAGACCTCCTACGAGCAGTACTTC. Its protein product is CASSSPSGQTSYEQYF.

A few counts support this clone. The chain joins TRBV9 to TRBJ1-5; 8 positions match TRBD1. Trimming took 4 bases from V and 4 from J; bases not matched to a gene: 7. CDR1 is SGDLS, CDR2 YYNGEE, per germline. The CDR3 has 15 amino acids. DNA of the CDR3: TGTGCCAGCAGCACAGGGACAGGCCGAAATCAGCCCCAGCATTTT. Protein product: CASSTGTGRNQPQHF.

The V call is TRBV28, the J call TRBJ1-4; D is possibly TRBD1 (6 bases). The CDR3 has 13 residues. From germline, CDR1 is MDHEN and CDR2 SYDVKM. V lost 8 bases and J lost 3, with 10 bases in between. The CDR3 nucleotides read TGTGCCAGCGGTGACAGGTCTAATGAAAAACTGTTTTTT. Amino acid sequence: CASGDRSNEKLFF.

The chain is built from TRBV27 and TRBJ2-1; D is ambiguous. Germline loops: CDR1 MNHEY, CDR2 SMNVEV (reference sequence). The CDR3 has 15 residues. Trimming shortened V by 5 bases and J by 1 base, and 12 bases separated the two germline ends. CDR3 DNA sequence: TGTGCCAGCAGTATCGGTAGGAATTCCTACAATGAGCAGTTCTTC. This sequence encodes CASSIGRNSYNEQFF.

V gene TRBV10-1 combines with J gene TRBJ2-7; D is possibly TRBD2 (6 bases). Germline CDR1 WNHNN, CDR2 SYGVQD (reference sequence). V lost 4 bases and J 5 bases, leaving 15 bases between the germline ends. The CDR3 is 14 residues long. CDR3 nucleotide sequence: TGCGCCAGCAGTGTCCGGGAGAGGTATGACGAGCAGTACTTC. The encoded protein is CASSVRERYDEQYF.

V usage is TRBV10-2 and J usage is TRBJ1-4, with D unresolved. V was clipped by 3 bases and J by 8 bases, with 4 bases between them. Looked up from germline, CDR1 is WSHSY and CDR2 is SAAADI. This CDR3 is built from 11 residues. The CDR3: CASSDWEKLFF. CDR3 sequence (DNA): TGCGCCAGCAGTGATTGGGAAAAACTGTTTTTT.

This chain uses TRBV10-3 with TRBJ2-3; 7 bases agree with TRBD2. V shed 4 bases, J shed 4 bases, and the junction held 5 bases outside the gene matches. Germline lookup yields CDR1 ENHRY and CDR2 SYGVKD. The CDR3 covers 14 residues. CDR3 nucleotides: TGTGCCATCAGTGTTGGCGGGAGCGCAGATACGCAGTATTTT. Its translation: CAISVGGSADTQYF.

The DNA for the CDR3 is TGTGCCAGCGACAGGGGCTTTGAAAGGGGAAGAAAGCCCCAGCATTTT. Residues: CASDRGFERGRKPQHF. The rearrangement links TRBV28 to TRBJ1-5, with 8 bases that match TRBD1. After removal of 8 bases from V and 8 bases from J, the junction contained 17 bases not matched to a gene. Germline V CDR1 and CDR2: MDHEN, SYDVKM. The CDR3 has 16 residues.

The V gene is TRBV5-1, the J gene TRBJ2-3, with D uncertain. The CDR3 is made up of 15 amino acids. Germline loops: CDR1 SGHRS, CDR2 YFSETQ. V was pared by 4 bases and J by 1 base, with 13 bases between. CDR3 protein: CASSPPGPRTDTQYF. DNA for the CDR3: TGCGCCAGCAGCCCACCAGGACCACGCACAGATACGCAGTATTTT.

The J gene is TRBJ2-7, the V gene TRBV10-2; D is ambiguous. This CDR3 spans 10 amino acids. Germline V gene sequence: CDR1 WSHSY, CDR2 SAAADI. The germline V and J ends were trimmed by 3 bases and 4 bases, with 1 base remaining between them. CDR3 bases: TGCGCCAGCAGTGAATACGAGCAGTACTTC. Its translation: CASSEYEQYF.

CDR3 amino acids: CASSVALSGNTGELFF. CDR3 coding DNA: TGTGCCAGCAGCGTAGCGTTGAGCGGGAACACCGGGGAGCTGTTTTTT. The chain couples TRBV9 to TRBJ2-2; D perhaps matches TRBD2 (5 bases). This CDR3 has 16 residues. Trimming took 0 bases from V and 1 from J, leaving 10 bases between them. The germline V gene encodes CDR1 SGDLS and CDR2 YYNGEE.

DNA for the CDR3: TGTGCCAGCAGCTTATCCTCCGGACAGGCGAGAAACACCATATATTTT. Amino acids: CASSLSSGQARNTIYF. The rearrangement uses TRBV7-9 and TRBJ1-3, with 7 bases lining up with TRBD1. The CDR3 totals 16 residues. Germline V lookup: CDR1 SEHNR, CDR2 FQNEAQ (reference sequence). V dropped 2 bases and J dropped 5; count of bases not matched to a gene: 9.

This chain uses TRBV30 with TRBJ2-7; 8 nucleotides line up with TRBD1. This CDR3 region has 14 residues. Germline-derived CDR1 and CDR2 are GTSNPN and SVGIG (reference sequence). With V trimmed by 5 bases and J by 4 bases, 10 bases remained unmatched. The CDR3 sequence is CAWGKGTGRYEQYF. The CDR3 bases are TGTGCCTGGGGTAAAGGGACAGGACGATACGAGCAGTACTTC.

The chain joins TRBV19 to TRBJ2-2, with D perhaps being TRBD1 or TRBD2 (5 bases each). CDR3 length: 14 amino acids. CDR1 is LNHDA, CDR2 SQIVND, per germline (reference sequence). Between the trimmed V and J ends, which lost 8 bases and 6 bases, there was a span of 16 bases. The chain's CDR3 is CASSGPPAAGELFF. DNA for the CDR3: TGTGCCAGTTCGGGGCCCCCCGCCGCCGGGGAGCTGTTTTTT.

This clone turned up a few times. The chain combines TRBV27 with TRBJ1-5; no clear D. This CDR3 comprises 14 residues. CDR1 and CDR2 (germline): MNHEY, SMNVEV (reference sequence). Trimming cost V 0 bases and J 1 base, with 4 bases left between them. CDR3 loop: CASSLSRSNQPQHF. CDR3 DNA: TGTGCCAGCAGTTTATCGCGGAGCAATCAGCCCCAGCATTTT.

The CDR3: CASSQTSGRNEQFF. DNA for the CDR3: TGTGCCAGCAGCCAGACTAGCGGGAGAAATGAGCAGTTCTTC. This chain connects TRBV14 to TRBJ2-1; 12 bases line up with TRBD2. The CDR3 sequence is 14 residues long. V gave up 3 bases and J gave up 7 bases; unmatched junction bases: 1. Per germline, CDR1 SGHDN and CDR2 FVKESK.

This clone was found once. The chain couples TRBV7-9 to TRBJ2-7; 7 positions agree with TRBD2. Looked up from germline, CDR1 is SEHNR and CDR2 is FQNEAQ (reference sequence). The CDR3 is 16 residues long. After removal of 0 bases from V and 4 bases from J, the junction contained 9 bases not matched to a gene. This CDR3 reads CASSLAGSSGPYEQYF. The DNA for the CDR3 is TGTGCCAGCAGCTTAGCGGGGTCTAGCGGACCATACGAGCAGTACTTC.

This rearrangement joins TRBV2 to TRBJ2-4; a weak D match, TRBD2 (5 bases). The CDR3 length is 13 residues. The ends were cut back, 3 bases at V and 8 bases at J, with 11 bases in the middle. Germline CDR1 and CDR2: SNHLY and FYNNEI. CDR3 bases: TGTGCCAGCAGTGACAGGAACGGGGACATTCAGTACTTC. Protein product: CASSDRNGDIQYF.

This rearrangement joins TRBV25-1 to TRBJ2-7; 13 bases are a match to TRBD2. The V segment lost 5 bases and the J segment 2 bases; nucleotides outside the gene matches: 3. The CDR3 spans 15 residues. The germline gives CDR1 MGHDK, CDR2 SYGVNS. CDR3 in amino acids: CASSSTSGRAYEQYF. CDR3 coding DNA: TGTGCCAGCAGTAGTACTAGCGGGAGGGCCTACGAGCAGTACTTC.

This chain uses TRBV28 with TRBJ1-1, with a tentative D call TRBD1 (6 bases). This CDR3 is 14 amino acids long. Trimming took 5 bases from V and 3 from J, leaving 13 bases between them. Germline CDR1 is MDHEN and CDR2 is SYDVKM. The CDR3 sequence: CASSVYRVDTEAFF. CDR3 sequence (DNA): TGTGCCAGCAGTGTATACAGGGTTGACACTGAAGCTTTCTTT.

The rearrangement joins TRBV28 to TRBJ1-4, with 7 nucleotides matching TRBD1. CDR1 is MDHEN and CDR2 is SYDVKM in the germline V gene. The CDR3 consists of 13 residues. The V and J ends lost 5 bases and 8 bases, in that order; junction bases with no gene match: 5. CDR3 coding DNA: TGTGCCAGCAGTCCCTGGGACAGCGAAAAACTGTTTTTT. As protein: CASSPWDSEKLFF.

This clone showed up just a few times. The chain has TRBV29-1 and TRBJ2-1; 7 bases map to TRBD2. Germline V gives CDR1 SQVTM, CDR2 ANQGSEA. The CDR3 is 13 residues long. With V trimmed by 7 bases and J by 9 bases, 12 bases remained unmatched. This CDR3 reads CSGAMTSLSEQFF. In nucleotides, the CDR3 is TGCAGCGGAGCGATGACTAGCCTCAGTGAGCAGTTCTTC.

V and J are TRBV4-1 and TRBJ2-7; 8 bases map to TRBD1. The germline V gene encodes CDR1 MGHRA and CDR2 YSYEKL. J gave up 4 bases and V 2 bases, and 7 bases lay outside the gene matches. The CDR3 is 15 amino acids. CDR3 residues: CASSQHRDRIYEQYF. CDR3 coding DNA: TGCGCCAGCAGCCAACACCGGGACAGGATTTACGAGCAGTACTTC.